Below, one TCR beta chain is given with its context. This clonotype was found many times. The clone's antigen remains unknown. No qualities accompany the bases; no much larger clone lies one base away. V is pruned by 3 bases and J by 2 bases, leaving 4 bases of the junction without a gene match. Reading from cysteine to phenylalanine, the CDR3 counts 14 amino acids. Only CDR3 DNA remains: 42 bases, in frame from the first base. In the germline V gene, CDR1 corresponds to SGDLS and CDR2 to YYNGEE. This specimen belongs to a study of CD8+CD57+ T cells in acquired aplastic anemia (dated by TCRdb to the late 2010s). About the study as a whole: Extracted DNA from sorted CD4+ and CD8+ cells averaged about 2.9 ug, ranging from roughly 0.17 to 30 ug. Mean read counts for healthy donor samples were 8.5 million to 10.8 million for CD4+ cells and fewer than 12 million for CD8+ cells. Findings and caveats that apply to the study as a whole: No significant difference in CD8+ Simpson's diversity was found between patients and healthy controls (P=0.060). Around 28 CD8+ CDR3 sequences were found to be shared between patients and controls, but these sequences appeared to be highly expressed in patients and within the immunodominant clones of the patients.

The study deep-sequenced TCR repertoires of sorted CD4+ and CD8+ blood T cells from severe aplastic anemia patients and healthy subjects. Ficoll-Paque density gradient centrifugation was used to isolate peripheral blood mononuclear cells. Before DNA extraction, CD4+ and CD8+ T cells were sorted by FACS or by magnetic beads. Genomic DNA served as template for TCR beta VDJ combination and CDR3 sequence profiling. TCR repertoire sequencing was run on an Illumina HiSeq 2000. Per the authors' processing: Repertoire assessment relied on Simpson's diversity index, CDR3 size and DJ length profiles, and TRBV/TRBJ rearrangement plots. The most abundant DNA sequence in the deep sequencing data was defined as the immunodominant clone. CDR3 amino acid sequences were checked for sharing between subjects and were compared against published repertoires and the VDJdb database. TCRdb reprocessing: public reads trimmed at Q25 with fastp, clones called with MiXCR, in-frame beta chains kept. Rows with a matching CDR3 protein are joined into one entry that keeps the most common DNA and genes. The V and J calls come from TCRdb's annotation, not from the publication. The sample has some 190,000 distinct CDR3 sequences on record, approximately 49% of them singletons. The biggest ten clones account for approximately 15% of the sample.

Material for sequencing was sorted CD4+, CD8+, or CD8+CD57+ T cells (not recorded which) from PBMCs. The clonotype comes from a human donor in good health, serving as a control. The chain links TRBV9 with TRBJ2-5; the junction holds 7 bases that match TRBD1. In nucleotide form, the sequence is TGTGCCAGCAGCGAGGGACAGCTACAAGAGACCCAGTACTTC. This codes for CASSEGQLQETQYF. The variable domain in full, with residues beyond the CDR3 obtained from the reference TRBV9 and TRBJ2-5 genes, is DSGVTQTPKHLITATGQRVTLRCSPRSGDLSVYWYQQSLDQGLQFLIQYYNGEERAKGNILERFSAQQFPDLHSELNLSSLELGDSALYFCASSEGQLQETQYFGPGTRLLVL.